This TCR beta chain was sequenced for a study of T cell changes during pregnancy in multiple sclerosis. The CDR3 sequence is 12 residues long. Germline V gene sequence: CDR1 SQVTM, CDR2 ANQGSEA. TCRdb keeps only in-frame clones here, not all; method: immunoSEQ multiplex PCR. The sample holds about 84,000 clones; around 94% are singletons and the top ten take more than 0.95%. The genes are TRBV29-1 and TRBJ2-5; 10 nucleotides match TRBD1. The DNA end favors TRBJ2-7, so the J call may be wrong. The TCR was taken from a female donor in good health, enrolled as a control in a pregnancy study. The material was peripheral blood, obtained in the second trimester of pregnancy. The CDR3 DNA sequence: TGCAGCGGAAGGACAGGGGGCTACGAGCAGTACTTC. As protein: CSGRTGGYEQYF.